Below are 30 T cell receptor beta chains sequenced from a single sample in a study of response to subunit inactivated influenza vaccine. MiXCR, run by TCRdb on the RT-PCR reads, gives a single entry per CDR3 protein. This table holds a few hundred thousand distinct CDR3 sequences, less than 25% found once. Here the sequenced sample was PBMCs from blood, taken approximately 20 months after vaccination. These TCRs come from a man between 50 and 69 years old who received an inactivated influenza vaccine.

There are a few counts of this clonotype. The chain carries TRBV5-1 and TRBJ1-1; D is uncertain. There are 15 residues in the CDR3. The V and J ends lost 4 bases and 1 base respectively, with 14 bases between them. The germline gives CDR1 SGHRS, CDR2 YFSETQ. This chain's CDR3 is CASSVDGRKNTEAFF. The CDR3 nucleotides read TGCGCCAGCAGCGTAGACGGACGGAAGAACACTGAAGCTTTCTTT.

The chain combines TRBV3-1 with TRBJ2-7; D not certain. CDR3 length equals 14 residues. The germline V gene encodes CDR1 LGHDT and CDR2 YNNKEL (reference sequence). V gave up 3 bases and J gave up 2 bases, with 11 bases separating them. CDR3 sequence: CASSHGAIPYEQYF. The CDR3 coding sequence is TGTGCCAGCAGCCATGGTGCCATTCCCTACGAGCAGTACTTC.

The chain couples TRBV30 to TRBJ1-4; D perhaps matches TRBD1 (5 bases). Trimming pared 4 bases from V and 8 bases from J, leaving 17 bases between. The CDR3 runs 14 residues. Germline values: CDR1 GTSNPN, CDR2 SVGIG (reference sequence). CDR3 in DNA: TGTGCCTGGATGGGGACCCCAAGGAGGGAAAAACTGTTTTTT. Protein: CAWMGTPRREKLFF.

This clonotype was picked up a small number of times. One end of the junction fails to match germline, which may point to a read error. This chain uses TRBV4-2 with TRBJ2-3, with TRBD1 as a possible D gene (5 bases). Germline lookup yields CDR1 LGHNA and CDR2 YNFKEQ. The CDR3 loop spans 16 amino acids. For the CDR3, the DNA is TGCGCCAGCAGCCAAGATATGACAGTTGGCACAGATACGCAGTATTTT. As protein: CASSQDMTVGTDTQYF.

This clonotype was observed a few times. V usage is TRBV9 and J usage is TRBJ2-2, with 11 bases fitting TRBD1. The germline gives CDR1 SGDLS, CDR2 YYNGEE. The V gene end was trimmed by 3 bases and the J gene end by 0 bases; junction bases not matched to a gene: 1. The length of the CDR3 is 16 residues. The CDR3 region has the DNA TGTGCCAGCAGCGAGGGACAGGGGGCGAACACCGGGGAGCTGTTTTTT. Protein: CASSEGQGANTGELFF.

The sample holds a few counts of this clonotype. CDR3 coding DNA: TGCAGCGTTGTTCCGAGCGGGATAGTGAACACCGGGGAGCTGTTTTTT. It translates to CSVVPSGIVNTGELFF. The genes are TRBV29-1 and TRBJ2-2, with TRBD2 matching 7 bases. With 4 bases clipped from V and 1 base from J, the junction kept 9 bases outside the gene matches. Per the germline V gene, CDR1 is SQVTM and CDR2 is ANQGSEA. The CDR3 runs 16 residues.

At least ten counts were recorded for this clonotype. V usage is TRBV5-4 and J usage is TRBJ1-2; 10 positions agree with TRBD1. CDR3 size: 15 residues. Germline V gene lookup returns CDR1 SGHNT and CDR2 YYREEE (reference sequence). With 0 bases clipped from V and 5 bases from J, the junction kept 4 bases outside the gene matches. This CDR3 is CASSLGGQGVYGYTF. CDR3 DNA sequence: TGTGCCAGCAGCTTGGGTGGACAGGGGGTATATGGCTACACCTTC.

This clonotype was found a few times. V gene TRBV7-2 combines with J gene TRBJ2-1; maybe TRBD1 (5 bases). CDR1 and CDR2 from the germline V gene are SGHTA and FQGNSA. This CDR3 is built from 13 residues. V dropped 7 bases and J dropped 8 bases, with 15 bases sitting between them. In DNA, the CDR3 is TGTGCCAGCACCCGCAGGGTTAAGGATGAGCAGTTCTTC. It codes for CASTRRVKDEQFF.

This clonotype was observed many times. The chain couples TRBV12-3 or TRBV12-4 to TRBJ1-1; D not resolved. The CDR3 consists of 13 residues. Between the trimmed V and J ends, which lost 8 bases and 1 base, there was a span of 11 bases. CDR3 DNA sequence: TGTGCCAGCGGACTGACGGGGAACACTGAAGCTTTCTTT. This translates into CASGLTGNTEAFF.

CDR3 sequence: CATSARASEGEQFF. CDR3 sequence (DNA): TGTGCCACCAGTGCGAGGGCTAGCGAAGGTGAGCAGTTCTTC. This rearrangement joins TRBV24-1 to TRBJ2-1; possibly TRBD2 for D (6 bases). Per the germline V gene, CDR1 is KGHDR and CDR2 is SFDVKD. The CDR3 extends over 14 amino acids. V dropped 5 bases and J dropped 9 bases, with 16 bases sitting between them.

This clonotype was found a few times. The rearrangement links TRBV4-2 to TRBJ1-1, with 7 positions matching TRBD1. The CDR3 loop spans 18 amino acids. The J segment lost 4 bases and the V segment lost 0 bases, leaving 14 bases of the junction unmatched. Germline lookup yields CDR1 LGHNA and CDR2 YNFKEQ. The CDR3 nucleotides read TGTGCCAGCAGCCAAGAGATAAGGAGGGGGCGCCTGGCCACTGAAGCTTTCTTT. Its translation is CASSQEIRRGRLATEAFF.

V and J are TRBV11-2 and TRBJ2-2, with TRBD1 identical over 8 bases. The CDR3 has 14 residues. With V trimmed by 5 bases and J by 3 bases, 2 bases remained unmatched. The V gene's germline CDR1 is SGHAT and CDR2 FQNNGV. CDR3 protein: CASSRQGHTGELFF. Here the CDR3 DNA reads TGTGCCAGCAGCCGACAGGGGCACACCGGGGAGCTGTTTTTT.

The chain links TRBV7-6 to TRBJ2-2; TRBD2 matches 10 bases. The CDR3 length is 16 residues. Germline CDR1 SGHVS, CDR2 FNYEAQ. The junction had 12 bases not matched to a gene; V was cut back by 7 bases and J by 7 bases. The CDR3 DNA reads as TGTGCCAGCAAAGACGGCCTAGCGGGAGAAAACGGGGAGCTGTTTTTT. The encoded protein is CASKDGLAGENGELFF.

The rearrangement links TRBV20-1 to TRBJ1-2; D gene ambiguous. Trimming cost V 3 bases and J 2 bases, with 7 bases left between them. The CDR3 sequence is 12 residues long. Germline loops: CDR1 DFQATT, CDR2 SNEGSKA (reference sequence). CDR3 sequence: CSASVGNYGYTF. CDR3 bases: TGCAGTGCTAGTGTGGGGAACTATGGCTACACCTTC.

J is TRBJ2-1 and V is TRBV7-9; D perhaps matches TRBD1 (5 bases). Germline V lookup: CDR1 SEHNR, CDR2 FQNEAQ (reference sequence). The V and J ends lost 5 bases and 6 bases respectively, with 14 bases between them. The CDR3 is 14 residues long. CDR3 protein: CASSLGQASNEQFF. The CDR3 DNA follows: TGTGCCAGCAGCCTCGGACAAGCGAGCAATGAGCAGTTCTTC.

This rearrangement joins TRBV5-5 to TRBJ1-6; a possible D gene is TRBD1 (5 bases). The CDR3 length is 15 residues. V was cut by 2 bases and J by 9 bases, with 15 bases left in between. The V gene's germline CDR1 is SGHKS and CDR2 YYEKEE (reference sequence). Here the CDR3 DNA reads TGTGCCAGCAGCTTCGACTCGGGGCTGGGTTCACCCCTCCACTTT. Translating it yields CASSFDSGLGSPLHF.

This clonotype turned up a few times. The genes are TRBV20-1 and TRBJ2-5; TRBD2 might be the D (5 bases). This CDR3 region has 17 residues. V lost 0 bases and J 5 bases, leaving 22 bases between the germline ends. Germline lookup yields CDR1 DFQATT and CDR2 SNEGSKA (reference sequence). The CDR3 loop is CSARDKGFLALPETQYF. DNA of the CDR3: TGCAGTGCTAGAGATAAAGGATTTCTAGCACTTCCGGAGACCCAGTACTTC.

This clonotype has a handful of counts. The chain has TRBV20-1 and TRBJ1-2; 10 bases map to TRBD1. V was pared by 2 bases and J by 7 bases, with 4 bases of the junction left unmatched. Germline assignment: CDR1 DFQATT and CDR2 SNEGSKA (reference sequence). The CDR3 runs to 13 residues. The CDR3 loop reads CSARLRTGGGYTF. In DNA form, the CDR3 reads TGCAGTGCTAGATTGCGGACAGGGGGTGGCTACACCTTC.

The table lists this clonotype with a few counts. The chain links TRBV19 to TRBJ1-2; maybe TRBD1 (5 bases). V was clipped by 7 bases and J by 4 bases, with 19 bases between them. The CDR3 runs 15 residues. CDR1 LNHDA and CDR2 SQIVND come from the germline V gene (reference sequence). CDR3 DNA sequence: TGTGCCAGTAATCCAAGCCGAACAGGTTCCTATGGCTACACCTTC. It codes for CASNPSRTGSYGYTF.

CDR3 nucleotide sequence: TGCAGTGCTAGAATGGCAGGGAGAGAGACCCAGTACTTC. Amino acid sequence: CSARMAGRETQYF. The chain links TRBV20-1 to TRBJ2-5, with D perhaps being TRBD1 or TRBD2 (5 bases each). From germline, CDR1 is DFQATT and CDR2 SNEGSKA (reference sequence). V was clipped by 2 bases and J by 4 bases, with 11 bases between them. This CDR3 is 13 amino acids long.

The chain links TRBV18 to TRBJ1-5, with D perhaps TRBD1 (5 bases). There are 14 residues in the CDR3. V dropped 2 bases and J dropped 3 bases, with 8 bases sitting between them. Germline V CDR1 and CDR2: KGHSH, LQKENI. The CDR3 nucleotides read TGTGCCAGCTCACCAGACAGTCACAATCAGCCCCAGCATTTT. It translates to CASSPDSHNQPQHF.

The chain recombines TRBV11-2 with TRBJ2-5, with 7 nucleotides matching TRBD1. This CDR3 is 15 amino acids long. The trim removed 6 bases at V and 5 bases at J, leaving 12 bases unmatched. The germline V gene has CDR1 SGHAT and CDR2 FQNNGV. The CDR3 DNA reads TGTGCCAGCAGGAGTAACAGGGGACGAAGGGAGACCCAGTACTTC. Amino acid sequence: CASRSNRGRRETQYF. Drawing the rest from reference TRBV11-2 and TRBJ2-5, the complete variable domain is EAGVAQSPRYKIIEKRQSVAFWCNPISGHATLYWYQQILGQGPKLLIQFQNNGVVDDSQLPKDRFSAERLKGVDSTLKIQPAKLEDSAVYLCASRSNRGRRETQYFGPGTRLLVL.

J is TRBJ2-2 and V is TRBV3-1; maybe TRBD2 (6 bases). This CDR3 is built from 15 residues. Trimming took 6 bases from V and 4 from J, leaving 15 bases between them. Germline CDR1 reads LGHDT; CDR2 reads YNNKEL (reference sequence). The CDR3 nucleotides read TGTGCCAGCAGTACCGGGACTCTCGGCACCGGGGAGCTGTTTTTT. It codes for CASSTGTLGTGELFF.

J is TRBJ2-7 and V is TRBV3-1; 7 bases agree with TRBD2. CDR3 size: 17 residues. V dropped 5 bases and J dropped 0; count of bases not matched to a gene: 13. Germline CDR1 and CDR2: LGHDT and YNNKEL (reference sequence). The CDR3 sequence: CASSVVFGGGPSYEQYF. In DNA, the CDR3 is TGTGCCAGCAGCGTTGTTTTCGGCGGGGGACCCTCCTACGAGCAGTACTTC.

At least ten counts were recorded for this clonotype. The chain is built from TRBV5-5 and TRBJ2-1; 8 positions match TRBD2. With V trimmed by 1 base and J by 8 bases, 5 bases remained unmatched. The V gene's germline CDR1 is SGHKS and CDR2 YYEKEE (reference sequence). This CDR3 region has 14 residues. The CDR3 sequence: CASSLIAGKHEQFF. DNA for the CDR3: TGTGCCAGCAGCTTGATAGCGGGAAAGCATGAGCAGTTCTTC.

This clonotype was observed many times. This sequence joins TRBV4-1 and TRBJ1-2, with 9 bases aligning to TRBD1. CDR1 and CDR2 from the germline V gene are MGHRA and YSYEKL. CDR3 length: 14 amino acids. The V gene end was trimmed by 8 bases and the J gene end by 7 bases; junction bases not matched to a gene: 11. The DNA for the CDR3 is TGCGCCAGCCAACCGGGACAGGGCCTCTCTGGCTACACCTTC. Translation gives CASQPGQGLSGYTF.

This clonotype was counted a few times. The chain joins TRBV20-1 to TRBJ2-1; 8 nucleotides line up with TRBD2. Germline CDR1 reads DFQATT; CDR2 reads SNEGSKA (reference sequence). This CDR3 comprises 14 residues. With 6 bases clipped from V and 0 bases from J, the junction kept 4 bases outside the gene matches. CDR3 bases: TGCAGTGCCATAGCGGGAACCTCCTACAATGAGCAGTTCTTC. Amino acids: CSAIAGTSYNEQFF.

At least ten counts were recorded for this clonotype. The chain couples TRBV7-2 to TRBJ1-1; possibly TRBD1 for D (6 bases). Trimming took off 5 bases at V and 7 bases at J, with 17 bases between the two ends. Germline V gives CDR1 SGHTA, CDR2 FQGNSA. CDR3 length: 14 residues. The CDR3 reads CASSLQRQGNEAFF. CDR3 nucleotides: TGTGCCAGCAGCCTACAGAGGCAGGGGAATGAAGCTTTCTTT.

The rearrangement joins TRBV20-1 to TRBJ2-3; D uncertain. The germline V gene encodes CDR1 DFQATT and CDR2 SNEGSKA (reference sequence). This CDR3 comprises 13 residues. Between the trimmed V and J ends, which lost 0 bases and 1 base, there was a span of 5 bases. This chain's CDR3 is CSARDLRTDTQYF. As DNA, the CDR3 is TGCAGTGCTAGAGATCTGCGCACAGATACGCAGTATTTT.

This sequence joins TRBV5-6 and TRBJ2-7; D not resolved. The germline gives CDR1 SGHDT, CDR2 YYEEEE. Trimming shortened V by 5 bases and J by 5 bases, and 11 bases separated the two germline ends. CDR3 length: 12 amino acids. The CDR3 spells CASSRRPDEQYF. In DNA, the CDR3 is TGTGCCAGCAGTCGACGACCGGACGAGCAGTACTTC. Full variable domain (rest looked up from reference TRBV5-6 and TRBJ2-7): DAGVTQSPTHLIKTRGQQVTLRCSPKSGHDTVSWYQQALGQGPQFIFQYYEEEERQRGNFPDRFSGHQFPNYSSELNVNALLLGDSALYLCASSRRPDEQYFGPGTRLTVT.